The TCR beta chain under discussion was sequenced for a study of T cell responses to AZD1222 COVID-19 vaccine. Study results and caveats: Targeting of unmutated variant regions was reportedly seen in nearly half of spike-specific TCRs. Only five or six AZD1222 recipients were seropositive at baseline. Repertoire sampling was restricted to post-peak T cell response timepoints.

The CDR3 is 15 amino acids. V gave up 1 base and J gave up 1 base, with 10 bases separating them. Germline V gene sequence: CDR1 KGHSH, CDR2 LQKENI. To note about this clone: Its antigen is unknown.

TCRdb keeps only in-frame clones here, not all; method: immunoSEQ multiplex PCR. The sample has about 84,000 clones, roughly 86% seen once. This sequence joins TRBV18 and TRBJ2-5; D gene uncertain. This TCR was recovered from an adult who received the AZD1222 COVID-19 vaccine. The sample consisted of peripheral blood, taken 28 days after the second AZD1222 dose. The CDR3 coding sequence is TGTGCCAGCTCACCACGGGCGGCAAGCCAAGAGACCCAGTACTTC. Translation gives CASSPRAASQETQYF.